The TCR beta chain described here comes from a study of post-analysis software for immune sequencing data. Carried by the TCR beta cDNA libraries were unique molecular identifiers. When about 0.85 to 11 million T cells were used, they gave some 540,000 cDNA molecules. One entry per CDR3 protein results from TCRdb running MiXCR on the PCR reads. The table lists 350,000 to 450,000 distinct CDR3 sequences, around 33% of them singletons, with under 15% in the top ten. This CDR3 has 16 amino acids. The V and J ends lost 6 bases and 0 bases, in that order; junction bases with no gene match: 8. CDR1 is SQVTM and CDR2 is ANQGSEA in the germline V gene. Study-level results: Comparison of patients with controls showed five TRBV segments more frequent in patients, TRBV5-6, TRBV5-1 and TRBV20-1 among them. Strong co-clustering by F measure was evident for samples that had been prepared in the same batch.

Turning to this clonotype: Its antigen is still unknown.

The chain carries TRBV29-1 and TRBJ2-6, with TRBD2 matching 7 bases. This TCR derives from a girl between 5 and 17 years old with multiple sclerosis. Material: blood. The CDR3 loop reads CSVLGEGSSGANVLTF. The CDR3 bases are TGCAGCGTCTTAGGGGAGGGAAGCTCTGGGGCCAACGTCCTGACTTTC.